This TCR beta chain was recorded in a study of T-cell memory formation after mild COVID-19. About the research overall: The two donors had largely donor-specific TCR clusters. Study-level points and caveats: The finding that pre-infection memory included some responding clones suggested that cross-reactive memory joined. Later expanders leaned toward CD4+, whereas clones contracting from day 15 to 85 were balanced CD4/CD8.

One entry per CDR3 protein, called by TCRdb with MiXCR from the 5' RACE reads. The profile shows 200,000 to 300,000 distinct CDR3 sequences, 16% of them singletons. From germline, CDR1 is SGHTA and CDR2 FQGNSA. The CDR3 is 14 residues long. J gave up 12 bases and V 4 bases, and 14 bases lay outside the gene matches. This clonotype was counted between two and nine times. What it recognizes is unknown. Sequencing used PBMCs or a T cell subset sorted from them (not recorded which). The chain employs TRBV7-2 and TRBJ1-1; 7 bases are shared with TRBD1. This TCR came from a man aged 18 to 30 who had mild COVID-19 (a few samples of this study predate the infection). Cell type and time point are not known. The CDR3 sequence: CASSSQGGSGATFF. DNA of the CDR3: TGTGCCAGCAGCTCGCAGGGGGGATCAGGAGCGACTTTCTTT.